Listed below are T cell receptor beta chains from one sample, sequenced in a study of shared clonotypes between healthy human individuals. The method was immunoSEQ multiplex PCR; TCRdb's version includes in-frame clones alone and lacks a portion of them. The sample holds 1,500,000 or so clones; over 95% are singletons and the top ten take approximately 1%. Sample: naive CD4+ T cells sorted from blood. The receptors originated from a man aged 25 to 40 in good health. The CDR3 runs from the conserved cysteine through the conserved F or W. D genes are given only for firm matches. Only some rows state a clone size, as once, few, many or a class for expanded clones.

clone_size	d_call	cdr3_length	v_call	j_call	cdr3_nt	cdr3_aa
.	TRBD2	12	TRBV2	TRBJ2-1	TGTGCCAGCAGTGACGAGCGGGGCGAGCAGTTCTTC	CASSDERGEQFF
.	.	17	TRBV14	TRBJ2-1	TGTGCCAGCAGCCAAGATCGAGGGATCAGCTCCTACAATGAGCAGTTCTTC	CASSQDRGISSYNEQFF
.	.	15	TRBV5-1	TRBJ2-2	TGCGCCAGCAGCTTGTTAGGAATGAACACCGGGGAGCTGTTTTTT	CASSLLGMNTGELFF
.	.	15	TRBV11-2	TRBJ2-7	TGTGCCAGCAGTGGACAGTGGGGCAGGGTGTCCGAGCAGTACTTC	CASSGQWGRVSEQYF
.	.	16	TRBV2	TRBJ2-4	TGTGCCAGCGTCGGGCGGTTCGTAGCACCCAAAAACATTCAGTACTTC	CASVGRFVAPKNIQYF
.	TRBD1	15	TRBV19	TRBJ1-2	TGTGCCAGTAGTACCAGGACAGGGAGTCTCTATGGCTACACCTTC	CASSTRTGSLYGYTF
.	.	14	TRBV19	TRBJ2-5	TGTGCCAGTAGCAGTCGGGACTTCCAAGAGACCCAGTACTTC	CASSSRDFQETQYF
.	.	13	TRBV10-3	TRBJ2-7	TGTGCCATCAGTGAGGGGGCTGAGGACGAGCAGTACTTC	CAISEGAEDEQYF
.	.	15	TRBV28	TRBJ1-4	TGTGCCAGCAGTCCCCCTGGGTGGGGGAATGAAAAACTGTTTTTT	CASSPPGWGNEKLFF
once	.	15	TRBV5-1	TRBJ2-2	TGCGCCAGCAGCCCCCCCCACAGAAACACCGGGGAGCTGTTTTTT	CASSPPHRNTGELFF
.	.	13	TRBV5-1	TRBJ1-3	TGCGCCAGCAGCACGAGCTCTGGAAACACCATATATTTT	CASSTSSGNTIYF
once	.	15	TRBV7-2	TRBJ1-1	TGTGCCAGCAGCCCCAAAACACTGGGGGTCACTGAAGCTTTCTTT	CASSPKTLGVTEAFF
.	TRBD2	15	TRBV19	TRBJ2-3	TGTGCCAGTAGTATTGGGGGGGTTCCCACAGATACGCAGTATTTT	CASSIGGVPTDTQYF
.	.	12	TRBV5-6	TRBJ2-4	TGTGCCAGCAGCGCAGGGGTAAACATTCAGTACTTC	CASSAGVNIQYF
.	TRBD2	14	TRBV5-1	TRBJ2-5	TGCGCCAGCAGCTTACTAGCGGGAGACGAGACCCAGTACTTC	CASSLLAGDETQYF
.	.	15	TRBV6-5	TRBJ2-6	TGTGCCACCCGGTGGAGGAGCTCTGGGGCCAACGTCCTGACTTTC	CATRWRSSGANVLTF
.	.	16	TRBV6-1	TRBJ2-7	TGTGCCAGCAGTGAATTCGAAAAGGGCAGGGCCTACGAGCAGTACTTC	CASSEFEKGRAYEQYF
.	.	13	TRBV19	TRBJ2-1	TGTGCCAGTAGTATTGGCGTTCTGGGTGAGCAGTTCTTC	CASSIGVLGEQFF
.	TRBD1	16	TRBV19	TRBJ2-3	TGTGCCAGTAGGGTCGGAGGGACAGGCTTCACAGATACGCAGTATTTT	CASRVGGTGFTDTQYF
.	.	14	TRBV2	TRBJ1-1	TGTGCCAGCACCCTGGGGAGGACCAACACTGAAGCTTTCTTT	CASTLGRTNTEAFF
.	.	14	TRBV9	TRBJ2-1	TGTGCCAGCAGTAAGACAGGTACCTACAATGAGCAGTTCTTC	CASSKTGTYNEQFF
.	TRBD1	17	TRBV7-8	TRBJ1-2	TGTGCCAGCAGCTTAGCCTCAGGGGGCGCGGCTCACTATGGCTACACCTTC	CASSLASGGAAHYGYTF
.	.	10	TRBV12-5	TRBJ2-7	TGTGCTAGTGGTCCGGGCGAGCAGTACTTC	CASGPGEQYF
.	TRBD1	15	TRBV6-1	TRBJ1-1	TGTGCCAGCAGTTTAACCGGGACAGTCAACACTGAAGCTTTCTTT	CASSLTGTVNTEAFF
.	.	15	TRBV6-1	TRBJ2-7	TGTGCCAGCAGTGAATCCCTCTTACTGGGAGGCGAGCAGTACTTC	CASSESLLLGGEQYF
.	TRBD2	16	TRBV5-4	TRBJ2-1	TGTGCCAGCAGCTTGGGGACTAGCGGGAGGTACAATGAGCAGTTCTTC	CASSLGTSGRYNEQFF
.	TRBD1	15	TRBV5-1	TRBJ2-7	TGCGCCAGCAGCTTGAATGACAGGGAATCGAACGAGCAGTACTTC	CASSLNDRESNEQYF
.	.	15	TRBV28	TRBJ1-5	TGTGCCAGCAGTTTTTTAACTAGAAGCAATCAGCCCCAGCATTTT	CASSFLTRSNQPQHF
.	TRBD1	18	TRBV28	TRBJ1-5	TGTGCCAGCAGTATTATCGGGATTGGACAGGGTAGCAATCAGCCCCAGCATTTT	CASSIIGIGQGSNQPQHF
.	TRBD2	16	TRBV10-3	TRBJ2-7	TGTGCCATCAGTGGGGCGGGACTAGCGGGTTCCTACGAGCAGTACTTC	CAISGAGLAGSYEQYF
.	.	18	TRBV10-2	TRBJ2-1	TGCGCCAGCAGCCCCCGGACCGACGGTGGGGGCTCCTACAATGAGCAGTTCTTC	CASSPRTDGGGSYNEQFF
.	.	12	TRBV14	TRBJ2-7	TGTGCCAGCAGCCAAGTTCCCAACGAGCAGTACTTC	CASSQVPNEQYF
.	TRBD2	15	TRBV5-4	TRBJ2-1	TGTGCCAGCAGCTTGGAGGGCGGGAGGGCCGCTGAGCAGTTCTTC	CASSLEGGRAAEQFF
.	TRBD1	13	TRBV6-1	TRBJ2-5	TGTGCCAGCGGACAGGGGGCAAAAGAGACCCAGTACTTC	CASGQGAKETQYF
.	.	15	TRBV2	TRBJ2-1	TGTGCCAGCAGTGAAAATAGTATCTCCTACAATGAGCAGTTCTTC	CASSENSISYNEQFF
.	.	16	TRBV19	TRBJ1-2	TGTGCCAGTAGATCTGTTCTCTCGGCAGCGGTTTATGGCTACACCTTC	CASRSVLSAAVYGYTF
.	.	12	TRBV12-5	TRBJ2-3	TGTGCTAGTGGTTTGGTACCGGATACGCAGTATTTT	CASGLVPDTQYF
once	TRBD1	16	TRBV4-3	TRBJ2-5	TGCGCCAGCAGCCAGAAGACCGGGACAGCAGTGGGGACCCAGTACTTC	CASSQKTGTAVGTQYF
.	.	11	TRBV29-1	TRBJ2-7	TGCAGCGTAGGGACGACATCCGAGCAGTACTTC	CSVGTTSEQYF
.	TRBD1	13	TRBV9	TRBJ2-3	TGTGCCAGCAGCGTAGAATCAACAGGGGTGCAGTATTTT	CASSVESTGVQYF
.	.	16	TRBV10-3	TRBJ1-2	TGTGCCATCAGACCAGAGGGGCAGCTCCACATCTATGGCTACACCTTC	CAIRPEGQLHIYGYTF
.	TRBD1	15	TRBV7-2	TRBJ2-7	TGTGCCAGCAGCTTTCGACAGGGGTATACCTACGAGCAGTACTTC	CASSFRQGYTYEQYF
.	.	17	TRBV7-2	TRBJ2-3	TGTGCCAGCAGCCCATTGGGACGCCATTTTAGCACAGATACGCAGTATTTT	CASSPLGRHFSTDTQYF
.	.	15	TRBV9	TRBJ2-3	TGTGCCAGCAGCGTAGATAGTGGGGGCACAGATACGCAGTATTTT	CASSVDSGGTDTQYF
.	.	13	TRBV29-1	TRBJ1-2	TGCAGCGTTGGACGGGACCCTAACTATGGCTACACCTTC	CSVGRDPNYGYTF
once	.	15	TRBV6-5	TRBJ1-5	TGTGCCAGCAGACCGGACATGCGGACGGGGCAGCCCCAGCATTTT	CASRPDMRTGQPQHF
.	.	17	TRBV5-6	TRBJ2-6	TGTGCCAGCAGCTTGGGACCCACAGGGCGAGGGGCCAACGTCCTGACTTTC	CASSLGPTGRGANVLTF
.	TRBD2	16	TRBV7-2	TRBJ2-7	TGTGCCAGCAGCCCCGGTCGTCTAGCGGTTCCCTACGAGCAGTACTTC	CASSPGRLAVPYEQYF
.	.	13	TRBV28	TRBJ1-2	TGTGCCAGCAGTGAGGGACTTTCGAGCGGCTACACCTTC	CASSEGLSSGYTF
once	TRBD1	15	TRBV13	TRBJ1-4	TGTGCCAGCAGCGTCGCGCAGGGGGCAGGTGAAAAACTGTTTTTT	CASSVAQGAGEKLFF
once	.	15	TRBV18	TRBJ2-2	TGTGCCAGCTCACCGTTAACAGGGCCCACCGGGGAGCTGTTTTTT	CASSPLTGPTGELFF
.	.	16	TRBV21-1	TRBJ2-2	TGTGCCAGCAGCAAACCCCCAGGCAGGATCACCGGGGAGCTGTTTTTT	CASSKPPGRITGELFF
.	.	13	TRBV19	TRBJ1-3	TGTGCCAGTAGTCTCGGAGGTGGAAACACCATATATTTT	CASSLGGGNTIYF
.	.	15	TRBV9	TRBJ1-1	TGTGCCAGCAGCCCCGAAGGGACGGGGAACACTGAAGCTTTCTTT	CASSPEGTGNTEAFF
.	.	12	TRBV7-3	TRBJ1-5	TGTGCCAGCAGCCCAAGCGGTCAGCCCCAGCATTTT	CASSPSGQPQHF
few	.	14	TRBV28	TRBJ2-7	TGTGCCAGCAGCCTCCCAAAGGGGGTGGAAGAGCAGTACTTC	CASSLPKGVEEQYF
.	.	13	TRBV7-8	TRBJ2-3	TGTGCCAGCGGGGCAGAGCTGAAAGATACGCAGTATTTT	CASGAELKDTQYF
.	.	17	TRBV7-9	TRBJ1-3	TGTGCCAGCAGCTCCCTTCGAAGGCTATCCTCTGGAAACACCATATATTTT	CASSSLRRLSSGNTIYF
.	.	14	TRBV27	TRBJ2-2	TGTGCCAGCAGGACAGCGACTAACACCGGGGAGCTGTTTTTT	CASRTATNTGELFF
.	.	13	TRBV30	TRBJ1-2	TGTGCCTGGAGTGTACAAGCTGGGGTCGCCTACACCTTC	CAWSVQAGVAYTF